The T cell receptor beta chain described here comes from a study of cytomegalovirus exposure and HLA in healthy donors. In germline, CDR1 is KGHSH, CDR2 LQKENI. This CDR3 is built from 16 residues. With V trimmed by 2 bases and J by 4 bases, 10 bases remained unmatched. The method was immunoSEQ multiplex PCR; TCRdb's version includes in-frame clones alone and lacks a portion of them. The data hold about 190,000 clones, with 65% to 85% observed a single time. This TCR derives from a woman aged 18-35 years in good health and CMV-seropositive. Specimen: PBMCs. This rearrangement joins TRBV18 to TRBJ2-7, with 8 positions matching TRBD1. The chain's CDR3 is CASSPETGTGSYEQYF. The CDR3 DNA is TGTGCCAGCTCACCAGAGACTGGGACAGGAAGTTACGAGCAGTACTTC.